This is a list of T cell receptor beta chains from one sample in a study of naive CD8 T cells in extremely preterm neonates. The repertoire was sequenced with immunoSEQ multiplex PCR; TCRdb's copy has only in-frame clones and lacks some. The table has 5,500 to 9,000 clones, around 98% seen once. What was sequenced was naive CD8+ T cells from blood. Receptor source: a human donor in good health. Both conserved end residues are part of each CDR3. A D gene is named only where the DNA matches it firmly. Not every row has a clone size; where given, it reads once, few, many or a size class.

abundance	d_gene	v_gene	j_gene	CDR3nt	CDR3aa
.	.	TRBV7-6	TRBJ1-3	TGTGCCAGCAGTCCAGGGGTACCTGGAAACACCATATATTTT	CASSPGVPGNTIYF
.	.	TRBV4-1	TRBJ2-7	TGCGCCAGCAGCCAAGCGCAGGGATCCTACGAGCAGTACTTC	CASSQAQGSYEQYF
.	.	TRBV7-3	TRBJ2-1	TGTGCCAGCAGCCTGGGGCTGGGAGGCAATGAGCAGTTCTTC	CASSLGLGGNEQFF
.	.	TRBV20-1	TRBJ2-7	TGCAGTGCCAGGGAATACGAGCAGTACTTC	CSAREYEQYF
.	TRBD2	TRBV27	TRBJ2-3	TGTGCCAGCAGTTTGGGGGGGGAGGCAGATACGCAGTATTTT	CASSLGGEADTQYF
once	.	TRBV10-3	TRBJ2-7	TGTGCCATCAGTGAGGGACAGTTATACGAGCAGTACTTC	CAISEGQLYEQYF
.	.	TRBV27	TRBJ2-3	TGTGCCAGCACCTTAAGCTGGAGCACAGATACGCAGTATTTT	CASTLSWSTDTQYF
.	.	TRBV7-2	TRBJ2-7	TGTGCCAGCAGCTTATCCCCATACGAGCAGTACTTC	CASSLSPYEQYF
.	TRBD1	TRBV28	TRBJ2-7	TGTGCCAGCAGTTTATTGACAGGGGGCTACTACGAGCAGTACTTC	CASSLLTGGYYEQYF
.	.	TRBV7-2	TRBJ2-1	TGTGCCAGCAGCTGGGGACTGTCTGATGAGCAGTTCTTC	CASSWGLSDEQFF
.	.	TRBV7-9	TRBJ2-1	TGTGCCAGCAGCTCAACCCCGACAGGCTACAATGAGCAGTTCTTC	CASSSTPTGYNEQFF
.	TRBD1	TRBV11-2	TRBJ2-7	TGTGCCAGCAGCTTCTGGTTTCGGGGACAGACATTAAGTACCTACGAGCAGTACTTC	CASSFWFRGQTLSTYEQYF
.	.	TRBV6-5	TRBJ1-2	TGTGCCAGCAGTTACGTCACGACAGGCCACCCCTATGGCTACACCTTC	CASSYVTTGHPYGYTF
.	.	TRBV9	TRBJ2-5	TGTGCCAGCAGCGTAGGAGCGAAGTACCAAGAGACCCAGTACTTC	CASSVGAKYQETQYF
.	.	TRBV2	TRBJ1-6	TGTGCCAGCAGCTCGGACAGCTCCTATAATTCACCCCTCCACTTT	CASSSDSSYNSPLHF
.	TRBD1	TRBV28	TRBJ1-5	TGTGCCAGCAGCCTTACAGGGGGCTTCAATCAGCCCCAGCATTTT	CASSLTGGFNQPQHF
.	TRBD2	TRBV5-1	TRBJ2-3	TGCGCCAGCAGCTTGGCGGGGGGGTGGGACTCCACAGATACGCAGTATTTT	CASSLAGGWDSTDTQYF
.	.	TRBV10-3	TRBJ2-3	TGTGCCATCAGTGAGTCGACTCGAGGGGGAACGCAGTATTTT	CAISESTRGGTQYF
.	TRBD2	TRBV5-8	TRBJ2-5	TGTGCCAGCAGCTTTGGTCGGACTAGCCAAGAGACCCAGTACTTC	CASSFGRTSQETQYF
.	TRBD1	TRBV4-2	TRBJ1-1	TGTGCCAGCAGCCAAGCGGACAGGGTTGATTCGATGAACACTGAAGCTTTCTTT	CASSQADRVDSMNTEAFF
.	.	TRBV28	TRBJ1-2	TGTGCCAGCAGTGACCCTGGACAGCTTAACTATGGCTACACCTTC	CASSDPGQLNYGYTF
.	TRBD2	TRBV28	TRBJ2-3	TGTGCCAGCAGTCTGACTAGCGGCACAGATACGCAGTATTTT	CASSLTSGTDTQYF
.	.	TRBV5-8	TRBJ2-1	TGTGCCAGCAGCTTGTCGGCTAGCTACAATGAGCAGTTCTTC	CASSLSASYNEQFF
.	.	TRBV4-1	TRBJ1-2	TGCGCCAGCAGCCAAGGGCAGGGGAACCCGTATGGCTACACCTTC	CASSQGQGNPYGYTF
.	.	TRBV4-1	TRBJ1-5	TGCGCCAGCAGCCAAGCAGGGTGGCAGGGAAATCAGCCCCAGCATTTT	CASSQAGWQGNQPQHF
.	TRBD2	TRBV19	TRBJ2-1	TGTGCCAGTAGTATAGGACTAGCGGGGGAGAATGAGCAGTTCTTC	CASSIGLAGENEQFF
.	.	TRBV28	TRBJ1-5	TGTGCCAGCAGCCCCGGGGGAGTGGGCAATCAGCCCCAGCATTTT	CASSPGGVGNQPQHF
.	.	TRBV7-9	TRBJ1-1	TGTGCCAGCAGCCCCCGTGGCGGCCTGAACACTGAAGCTTTCTTT	CASSPRGGLNTEAFF
.	TRBD1	TRBV27	TRBJ2-7	TGTGCCAGCAGTCCAGGACAGGCTACCTACGAGCAGTACTTC	CASSPGQATYEQYF
.	TRBD1	TRBV10-3	TRBJ1-1	TGTGCCATCAGGGATAAGGACAGGGGGAACACTGAAGCTTTCTTT	CAIRDKDRGNTEAFF
.	.	TRBV5-5	TRBJ2-2	TGTGCCAGCAGCTTGTTCGGTTTTACGAACACCGGGGAGCTGTTTTTT	CASSLFGFTNTGELFF